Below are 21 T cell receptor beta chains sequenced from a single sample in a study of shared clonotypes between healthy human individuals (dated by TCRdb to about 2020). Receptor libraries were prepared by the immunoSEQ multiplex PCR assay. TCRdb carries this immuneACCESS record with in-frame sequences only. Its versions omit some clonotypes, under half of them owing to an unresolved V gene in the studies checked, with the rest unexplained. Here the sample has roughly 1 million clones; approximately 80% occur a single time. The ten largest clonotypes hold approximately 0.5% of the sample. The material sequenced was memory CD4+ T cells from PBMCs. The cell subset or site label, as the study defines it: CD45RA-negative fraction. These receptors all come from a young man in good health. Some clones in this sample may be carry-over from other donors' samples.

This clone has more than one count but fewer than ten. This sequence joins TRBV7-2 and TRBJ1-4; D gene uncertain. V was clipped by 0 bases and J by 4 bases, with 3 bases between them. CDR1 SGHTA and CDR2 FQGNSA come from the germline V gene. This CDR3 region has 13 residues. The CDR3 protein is CASSLARNEKLFF. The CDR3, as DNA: TGTGCCAGCAGCTTAGCCCGTAATGAAAAACTGTTTTTT.

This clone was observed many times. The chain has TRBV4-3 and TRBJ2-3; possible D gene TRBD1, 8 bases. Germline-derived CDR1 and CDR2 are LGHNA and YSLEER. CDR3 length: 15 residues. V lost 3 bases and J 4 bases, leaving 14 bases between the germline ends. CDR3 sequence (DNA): TGCGCCAGCAGCCAGGGGGGGGGACAGGCAGATACGCAGTATTTT. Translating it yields CASSQGGGQADTQYF.

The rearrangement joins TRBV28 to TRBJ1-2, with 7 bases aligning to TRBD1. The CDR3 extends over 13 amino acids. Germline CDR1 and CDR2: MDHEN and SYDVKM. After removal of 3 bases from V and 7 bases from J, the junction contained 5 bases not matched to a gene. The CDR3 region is CASSFRQGGGYTF. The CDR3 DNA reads TGTGCCAGCAGTTTTCGACAGGGTGGTGGCTACACCTTC.

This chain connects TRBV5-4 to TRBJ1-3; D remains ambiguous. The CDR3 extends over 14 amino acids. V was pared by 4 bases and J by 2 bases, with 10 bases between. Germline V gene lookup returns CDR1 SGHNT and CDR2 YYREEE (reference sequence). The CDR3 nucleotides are TGTGCCAGCAGCGCCGGGCACGCTGGAAACACCATATATTTT. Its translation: CASSAGHAGNTIYF.

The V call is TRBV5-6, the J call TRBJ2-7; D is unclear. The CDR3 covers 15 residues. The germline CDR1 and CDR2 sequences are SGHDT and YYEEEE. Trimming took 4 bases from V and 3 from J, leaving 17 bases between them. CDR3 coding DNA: TGTGCCAGCAGCCCCGGCCCTACGATAAACTACGAGCAGTACTTC. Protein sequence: CASSPGPTINYEQYF.

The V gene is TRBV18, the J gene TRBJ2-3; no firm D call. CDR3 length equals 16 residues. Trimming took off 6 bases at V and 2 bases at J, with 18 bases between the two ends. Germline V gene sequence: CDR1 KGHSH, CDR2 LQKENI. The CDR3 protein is CASSSQPGPNTDTQYF. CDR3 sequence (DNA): TGTGCCAGCTCGTCCCAACCGGGCCCCAACACAGATACGCAGTATTTT.

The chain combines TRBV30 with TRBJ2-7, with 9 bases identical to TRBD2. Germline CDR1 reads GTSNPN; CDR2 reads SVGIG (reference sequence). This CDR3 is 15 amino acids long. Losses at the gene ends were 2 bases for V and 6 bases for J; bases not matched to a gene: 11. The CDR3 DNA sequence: TGTGCCTGGAGTAAAACCCTAGCGGGATCTCTCGAGCAGTACTTC. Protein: CAWSKTLAGSLEQYF.

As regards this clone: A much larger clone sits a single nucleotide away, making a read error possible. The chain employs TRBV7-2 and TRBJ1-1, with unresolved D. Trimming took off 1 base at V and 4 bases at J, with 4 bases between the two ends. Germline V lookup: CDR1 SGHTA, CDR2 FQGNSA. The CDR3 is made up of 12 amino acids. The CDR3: CASSLGSTEAFF. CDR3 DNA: TGTGCCAGCAGCTTAGGGAGCACTGAAGCTTTCTTT.

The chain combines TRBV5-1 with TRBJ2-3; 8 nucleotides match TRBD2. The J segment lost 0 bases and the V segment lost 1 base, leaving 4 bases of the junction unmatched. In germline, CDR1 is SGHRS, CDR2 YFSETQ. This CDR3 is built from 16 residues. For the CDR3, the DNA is TGCGCCAGCAGCTTGCCGGCTAGCGGGAGCACAGATACGCAGTATTTT. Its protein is CASSLPASGSTDTQYF.

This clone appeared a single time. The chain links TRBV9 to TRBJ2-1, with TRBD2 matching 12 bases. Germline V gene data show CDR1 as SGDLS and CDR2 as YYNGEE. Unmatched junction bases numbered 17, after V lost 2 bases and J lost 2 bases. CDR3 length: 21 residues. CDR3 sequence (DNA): TGTGCCAGCAGCGTCAATATGGGACTAGCGGGTCAGCCCGGTACCTACAATGAGCAGTTCTTC. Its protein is CASSVNMGLAGQPGTYNEQFF.

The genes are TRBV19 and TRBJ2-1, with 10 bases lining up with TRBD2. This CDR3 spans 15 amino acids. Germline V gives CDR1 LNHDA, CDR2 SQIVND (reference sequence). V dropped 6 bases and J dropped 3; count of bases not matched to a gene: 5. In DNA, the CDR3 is TGTGCCAGTAGCACGACTAGCGGGCACTACAATGAGCAGTTCTTC. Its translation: CASSTTSGHYNEQFF.

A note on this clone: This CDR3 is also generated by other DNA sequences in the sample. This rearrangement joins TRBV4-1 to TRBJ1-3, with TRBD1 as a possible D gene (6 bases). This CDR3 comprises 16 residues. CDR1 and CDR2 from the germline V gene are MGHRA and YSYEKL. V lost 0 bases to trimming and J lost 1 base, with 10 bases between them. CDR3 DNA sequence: TGCGCCAGCAGCCAAGATGGGGGGCCTTCTGGAAACACCATATATTTT. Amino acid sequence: CASSQDGGPSGNTIYF.

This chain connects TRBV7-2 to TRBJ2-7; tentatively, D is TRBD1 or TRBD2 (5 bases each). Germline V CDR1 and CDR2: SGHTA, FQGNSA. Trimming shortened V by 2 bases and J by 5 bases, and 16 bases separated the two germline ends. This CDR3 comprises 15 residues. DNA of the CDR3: TGTGCCAGCAGCTTAATTTCCGGGACGACGAACGAGCAGTACTTC. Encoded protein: CASSLISGTTNEQYF.

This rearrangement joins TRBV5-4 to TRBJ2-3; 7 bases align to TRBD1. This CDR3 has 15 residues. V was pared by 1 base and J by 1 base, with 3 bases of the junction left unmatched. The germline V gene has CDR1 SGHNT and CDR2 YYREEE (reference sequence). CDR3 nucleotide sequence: TGTGCCAGCAGCTTGAAGGGGGCGGGCACAGATACGCAGTATTTT. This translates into CASSLKGAGTDTQYF.

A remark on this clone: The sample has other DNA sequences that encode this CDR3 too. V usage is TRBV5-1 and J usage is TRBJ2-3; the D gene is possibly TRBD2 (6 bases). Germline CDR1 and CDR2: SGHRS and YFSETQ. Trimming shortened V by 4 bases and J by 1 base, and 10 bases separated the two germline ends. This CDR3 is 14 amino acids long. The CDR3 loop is CASSLLAGTDTQYF. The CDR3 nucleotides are TGCGCCAGCAGCCTCTTAGCGGGCACAGATACGCAGTATTTT.

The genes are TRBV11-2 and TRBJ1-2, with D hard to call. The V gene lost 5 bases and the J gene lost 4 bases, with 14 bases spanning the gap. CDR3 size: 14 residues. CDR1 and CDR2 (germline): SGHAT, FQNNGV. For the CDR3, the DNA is TGTGCCAGCAGCGCCCCCCGTACCATCTATGGCTACACCTTC. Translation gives CASSAPRTIYGYTF. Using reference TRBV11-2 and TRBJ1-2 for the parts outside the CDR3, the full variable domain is EAGVAQSPRYKIIEKRQSVAFWCNPISGHATLYWYQQILGQGPKLLIQFQNNGVVDDSQLPKDRFSAERLKGVDSTLKIQPAKLEDSAVYLCASSAPRTIYGYTFGSGTRLTVV.

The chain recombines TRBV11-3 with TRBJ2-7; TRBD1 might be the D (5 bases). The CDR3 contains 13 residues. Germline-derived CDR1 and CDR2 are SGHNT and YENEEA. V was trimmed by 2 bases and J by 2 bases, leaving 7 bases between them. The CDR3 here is CASSLQGTYEQYF. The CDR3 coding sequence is TGTGCCAGCAGCTTACAGGGAACCTACGAGCAGTACTTC.

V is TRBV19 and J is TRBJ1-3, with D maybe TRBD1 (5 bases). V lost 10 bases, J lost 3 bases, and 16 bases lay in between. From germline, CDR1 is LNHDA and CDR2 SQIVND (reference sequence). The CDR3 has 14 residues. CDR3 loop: CATQGRRYGNTIYF. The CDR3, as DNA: TGTGCCACTCAGGGCCGGCGCTATGGAAACACCATATATTTT.

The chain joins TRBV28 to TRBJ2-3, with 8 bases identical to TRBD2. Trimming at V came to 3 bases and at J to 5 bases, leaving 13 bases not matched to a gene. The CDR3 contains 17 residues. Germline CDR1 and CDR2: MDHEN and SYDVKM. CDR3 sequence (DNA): TGTGCCAGCAGTTTTACCGGGAGGGGGATTTCCTTAGATACGCAGTATTTT. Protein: CASSFTGRGISLDTQYF.

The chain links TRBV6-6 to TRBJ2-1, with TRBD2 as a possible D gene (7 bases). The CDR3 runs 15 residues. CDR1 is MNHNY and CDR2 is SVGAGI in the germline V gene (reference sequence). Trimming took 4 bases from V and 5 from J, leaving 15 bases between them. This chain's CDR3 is CASSSGGAGDNEQFF. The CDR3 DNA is TGTGCCAGCAGTTCGGGGGGAGCAGGGGACAATGAGCAGTTCTTC.

CDR3 sequence reads: CAWSVLGQKNQPQHF. CDR3 coding DNA: TGTGCCTGGAGTGTACTTGGCCAGAAGAATCAGCCCCAGCATTTT. The V call is TRBV30, the J call TRBJ1-5; D gene uncertain. The V end lost 0 bases, the J end lost 4 bases, and 13 bases lay between the germline ends. The CDR3 consists of 15 residues. Germline CDR1 and CDR2: GTSNPN and SVGIG (reference sequence).